The sequence of this TCR beta chain was determined in a study of blood T cells in healthy people across ages. Whole-study results and caveats: Unsorted PBMC input precluded a conclusive naive versus antigen-experienced comparison.

Healthy Caucasian individuals from Russia aged about 6 to 90 served as donors. The use of a sample-barcoded 5' primer and a J-beta primer mix characterized a second PCR of about 7 to 12 cycles. One entry per CDR3 protein, called by TCRdb with MiXCR from the 5' RACE reads. The table has nearly 1 million distinct CDR3 sequences, roughly 51% seen once. This clonotype was picked up a small number of times. Antigen specificity is unknown. The sample was blood. The sequence came from a woman between 55 and 75 years old in good health.

CDR3 amino acids: CASSYVPPDRGTQYF. The CDR3 bases are TGTGCCAGCAGTTACGTTCCACCGGACCGGGGGACCCAGTACTTC. The chain couples TRBV6-6 to TRBJ2-5; D possibly corresponds to TRBD2 (5 bases). This CDR3 spans 15 amino acids. With 2 bases removed from V and 7 bases from J, the gap between germline ends came to 17 bases. Germline V CDR1 and CDR2: MNHNY, SVGAGI (reference sequence).